The source of this TCR beta chain is a study of blood T cell repertoires in COVID-19. Overall study: T cells, B-cell-depleted T cells, or PBMCs provided the cDNA or gDNA that served as material.

In the study's own analysis: Researchers report that nucleated cell counts were estimated from reference gene primer amplification. Data came from immunoSEQ multiplex PCR; TCRdb stores just in-frame clones and leaves some out. For V, J and clone size, that table is used; D and trimming come from the DNA. The repertoire holds over 150,000 clones, with around 83% as singletons. From germline, CDR1 is MNHEY and CDR2 SVGAGI. With V trimmed by 7 bases and J by 9 bases, 7 bases remained unmatched. CDR3 length equals 14 residues. The specimen sequenced was peripheral blood. V and J are TRBV6-5 and TRBJ2-1; 12 nucleotides align to TRBD2. This receptor was identified in a woman aged 55-70 years with COVID-19, enrolled during active disease. The CDR3 DNA is TGTGCCAGCACGACTAGCGGGGGATTCATTGAGCAGTTCTTC. It translates to CASTTSGGFIEQFF.